The T cell receptor beta chain under discussion was sequenced for a study of T cells in Graves' hyperthyroidism and ophthalmopathy. Study-wide results and limits: Ophthalmopathy was told apart from stable hyperthyroidism by a 13 V-J model.

The TCR beta CDR3 regions underwent amplification using RNA transcripts as the source. The HTBI primer set served for first-round RT-PCR of the TCR CDR3. One entry per CDR3 protein, called by TCRdb with MiXCR from the multiplex PCR reads. The sample has about 260,000 distinct CDR3 sequences; about a sixth are singletons. Ophthalmopathy patients had Clinical Activity Score at least 3, NOSPECS grade at least 4, duration under 3 months. Exclusion of a patient resulted from uncontrolled infection, other autoimmune disease, pregnancy or lactation. The study based diagnoses on clinical symptoms, serum thyroxine and TRAb, thyroid ultrasound and orbital computed tomography. CDR3 length equals 16 residues. V trimming: 0 bases; J trimming: 2 bases; junction bases outside the gene matches: 6. Looked up from germline, CDR1 is DFQATT and CDR2 is SNEGSKA (reference sequence). This clonotype was seen repeatedly, ten times or more. Antigen specificity is unknown.

V and J are TRBV20-1 and TRBJ2-5; TRBD2 agrees at 10 bases. Sequenced material: blood. The clonotype comes from a woman under 30 with Graves' ophthalmopathy. CDR3 sequence (DNA): TGCAGTGCTAGAGATGGAACTAGCGGGGATCAAGAGACCCAGTACTTC. Translated: CSARDGTSGDQETQYF.